The clone carrying this T cell receptor (beta chain) was found a few times. Time point noted: healthy volunteer bleed at 6 weeks. It was unfractionated whole blood from which total RNA was extracted. Individual cDNA molecules had unique molecular identifiers attached to them by the library. Source study methods: A per-sample median of around 91,000 TCRs was observed, with counts ranging from roughly 20,000 to 700,000. TCRdb called the RACE reads again in MiXCR, with one record for every CDR3 protein. What appears here as the V and J calls and clone size reflects TCRdb's work, not the paper's. The data hold 35,000 to 50,000 distinct CDR3 sequences, with around 3.4% observed a single time. Deletions cut 7 bases from V and 0 bases from J, with 21 bases between. The CDR3 is 17 amino acids. Germline lookup yields CDR1 MDHEN and CDR2 SYDVKM. The data are from a study of human T cells and chemical hapten exposure. Study details: Among samples, TCR yields varied mainly because of small differences in pooled library volume.

The sequenced material came from whole blood. V is TRBV28 and J is TRBJ2-5; weak D call: TRBD2 (8 bases). The sequence was collected from a human donor in good health. Some clones in this sample may be carry-over from other donors' samples. CDR3 residues: CASNMIAGQRYQETQYF. The CDR3, as DNA: TGTGCCAGCAATATGATAGCGGGACAGAGGTACCAAGAGACCCAGTACTTC.